This TCR beta chain appears in the sequencing data of a study of T cells after yellow fever vaccination. The CDR3 sequence is 13 residues long. V lost 2 bases, J lost 7 bases, and 11 bases lay in between. Germline V gene lookup returns CDR1 MNHEY and CDR2 SMNVEV (reference sequence). TCRdb called the 5' RACE reads again in MiXCR, with one record for every CDR3 protein. The sample contains hundreds of thousands of distinct CDR3 sequences, approximately 18% of which appear only once. Sample: PBMCs, taken before the yellow fever booster vaccination. This chain connects TRBV27 to TRBJ1-1; D unclear. This TCR derives from a young man who received the YFV17D yellow fever vaccine. CDR3 coding DNA: TGTGCCAGCAGTTTAGGCGGGCAGAGTGAAGCTTTCTTT. Translation: CASSLGGQSEAFF.